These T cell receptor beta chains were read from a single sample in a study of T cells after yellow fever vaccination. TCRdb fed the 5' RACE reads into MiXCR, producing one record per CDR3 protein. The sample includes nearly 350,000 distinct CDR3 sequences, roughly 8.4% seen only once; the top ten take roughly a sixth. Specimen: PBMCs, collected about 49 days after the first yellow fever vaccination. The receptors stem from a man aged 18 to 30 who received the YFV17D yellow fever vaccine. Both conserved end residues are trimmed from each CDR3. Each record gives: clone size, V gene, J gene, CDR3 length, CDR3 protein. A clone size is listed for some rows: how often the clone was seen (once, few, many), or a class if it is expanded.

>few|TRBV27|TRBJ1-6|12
ASGTLSDNSPLH
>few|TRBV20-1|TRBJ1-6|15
SARGTGARAYNSPLH
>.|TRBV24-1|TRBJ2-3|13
ATSDPRGDADTQY
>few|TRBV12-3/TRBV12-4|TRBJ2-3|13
ASISTSGGQDTQY
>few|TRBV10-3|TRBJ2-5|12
ATTPGQGGETQY
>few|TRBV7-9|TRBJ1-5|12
ASWSGDSNQPQH
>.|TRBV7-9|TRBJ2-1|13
ASSLGVAPYNEQF
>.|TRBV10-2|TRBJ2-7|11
ASSRQGAIEQY
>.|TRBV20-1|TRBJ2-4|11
SAANGAKNIQY
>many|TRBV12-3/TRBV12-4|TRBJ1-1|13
ASREFRGGGTEAF
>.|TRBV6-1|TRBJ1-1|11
ASSLRQGAEAF
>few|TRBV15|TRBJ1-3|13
ATSRRQGSGNTIY
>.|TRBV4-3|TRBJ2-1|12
ASSQGLSINEQF
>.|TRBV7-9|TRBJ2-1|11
ASSPVSDNEQF
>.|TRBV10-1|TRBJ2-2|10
ASSEATGELS
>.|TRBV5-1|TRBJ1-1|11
ASSPRGWTEAF
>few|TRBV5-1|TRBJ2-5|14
ASSEAARTQGETQY
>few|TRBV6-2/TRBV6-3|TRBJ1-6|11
ASTPGQESPLH
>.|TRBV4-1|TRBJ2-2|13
ASSRGQGYTGELF
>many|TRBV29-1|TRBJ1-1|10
SSLQGNTEAF